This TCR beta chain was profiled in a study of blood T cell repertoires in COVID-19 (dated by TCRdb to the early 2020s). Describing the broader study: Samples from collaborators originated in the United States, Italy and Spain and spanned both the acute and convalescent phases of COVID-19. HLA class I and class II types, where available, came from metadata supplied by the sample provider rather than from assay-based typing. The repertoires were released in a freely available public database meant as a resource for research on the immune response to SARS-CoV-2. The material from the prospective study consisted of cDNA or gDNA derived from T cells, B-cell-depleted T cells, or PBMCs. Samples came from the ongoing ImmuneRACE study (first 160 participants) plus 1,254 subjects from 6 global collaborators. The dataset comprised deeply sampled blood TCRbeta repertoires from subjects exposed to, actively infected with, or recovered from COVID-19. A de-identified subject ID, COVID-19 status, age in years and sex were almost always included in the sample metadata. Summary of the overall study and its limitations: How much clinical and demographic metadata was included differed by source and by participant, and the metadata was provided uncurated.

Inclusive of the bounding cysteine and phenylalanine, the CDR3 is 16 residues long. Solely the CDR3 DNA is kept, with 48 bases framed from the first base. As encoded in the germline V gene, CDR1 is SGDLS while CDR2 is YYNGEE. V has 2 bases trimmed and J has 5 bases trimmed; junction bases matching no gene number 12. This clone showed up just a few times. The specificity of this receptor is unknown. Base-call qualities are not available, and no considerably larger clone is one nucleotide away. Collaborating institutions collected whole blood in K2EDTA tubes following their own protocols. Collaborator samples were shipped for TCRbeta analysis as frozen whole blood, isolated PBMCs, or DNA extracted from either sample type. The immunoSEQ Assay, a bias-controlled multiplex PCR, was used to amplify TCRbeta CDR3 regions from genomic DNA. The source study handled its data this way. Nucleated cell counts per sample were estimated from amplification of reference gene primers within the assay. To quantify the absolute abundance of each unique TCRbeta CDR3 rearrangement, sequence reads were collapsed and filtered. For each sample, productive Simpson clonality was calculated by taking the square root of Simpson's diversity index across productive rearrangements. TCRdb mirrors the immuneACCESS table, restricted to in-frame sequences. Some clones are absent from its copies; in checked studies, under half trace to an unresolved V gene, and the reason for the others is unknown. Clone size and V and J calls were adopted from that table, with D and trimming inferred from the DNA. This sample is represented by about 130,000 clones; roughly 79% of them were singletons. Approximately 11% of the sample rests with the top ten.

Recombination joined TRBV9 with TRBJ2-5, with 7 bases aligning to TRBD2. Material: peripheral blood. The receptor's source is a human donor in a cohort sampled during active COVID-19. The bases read TGTGCCAGCAGCGTCGCAGGACTAGGAGTCGCTGAGACCCAGTACTTC. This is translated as CASSVAGLGVAETQYF.